The 2 T cell receptor beta chains listed next were all sequenced from one sample in a study of T cell responses to AZD1222 COVID-19 vaccine. The table came from immunoSEQ multiplex PCR; TCRdb's copy has only in-frame clones and leaves some out. The sample has about 150,000 clones; approximately 90% are singletons. Here the sequenced sample was peripheral blood, taken 28 days after the second AZD1222 dose. These receptors originate from an adult who received the AZD1222 COVID-19 vaccine.

The CDR3 protein is CASSYGLADTKGQYF. CDR3 nucleotides: TGTGCCAGCAGTTACGGACTAGCGGACACGAAGGGGCAGTATTTT. The rearrangement uses TRBV6-2 or TRBV6-3 and TRBJ2-3; TRBD2 matches at 10 bases. Trimming took 2 bases from V and 11 from J; bases not matched to a gene: 10. The length of the CDR3 is 15 residues. Germline V lookup: CDR1 MNHEY, CDR2 SVGEGT.

The chain carries TRBV19 and TRBJ1-1, with 8 bases aligning to TRBD1. Germline assignment: CDR1 LNHDA and CDR2 SQIVND (reference sequence). The V and J ends lost 6 bases and 2 bases, in that order; junction bases with no gene match: 5. The CDR3 has 14 residues. The CDR3 coding sequence is TGTGCCAGTAGAGAGGACAGGGAAAACACTGAAGCTTTCTTT. Protein: CASREDRENTEAFF.